This record covers a single TCR beta chain. The data belong to a study of T cell changes during pregnancy in multiple sclerosis. Repertoires were generated with immunoSEQ multiplex PCR, while TCRdb's copy carries only in-frame clones and drops some. Among under 45,000 clones listed, 91% were seen once. Trimming shortened V by 4 bases and J by 8 bases, and 15 bases separated the two germline ends. CDR1 is SGHTS and CDR2 is YDEGEE in the germline V gene. The CDR3 totals 14 residues. V usage is TRBV5-8 and J usage is TRBJ1-4; D uncertain. The receptor comes from a female donor in good health, enrolled as a control in a pregnancy study. Sequences were derived from CD4+ T cells from peripheral blood mononuclear cells, sampled in the second trimester of pregnancy. The CDR3 nucleotides read TGTGCCAGCAGCCTACCGCTCGCCCTAGAAAAACTGTTTTTT. Its protein product is CASSLPLALEKLFF.